The present T cell receptor (beta chain) was sequenced within a study of T cells in Graves' hyperthyroidism and ophthalmopathy. A patient was excluded if there was uncontrolled infection, other autoimmune disease, pregnancy or lactation. Fresh peripheral blood, less than 11 ml of it, supplied the PBMCs. TCR beta CDR3 regions were amplified from RNA. HTBI primers were employed in a first-round RT-PCR of the TCR CDR3. A single record per CDR3 protein comes from TCRdb applying MiXCR to the multiplex PCR reads. The data hold approximately 600,000 distinct CDR3 sequences, with 16% observed a single time. This clonotype was seen only a few times. In germline, CDR1 is SGDLS, CDR2 YYNGEE. This CDR3 contains 18 residues. Trimming stripped 3 bases from V and 0 bases from J, with 19 bases between.

Sequencing used blood. The rearrangement links TRBV9 to TRBJ2-1; D not resolved. The sequence derives from a woman aged 30 to 39 with Graves' hyperthyroidism. CDR3 in amino acids: CASSEEPTPLFSYNEQFF. CDR3 sequence (DNA): TGTGCCAGCAGCGAGGAACCGACGCCGTTATTCTCCTACAATGAGCAGTTCTTC.